This T cell receptor (beta chain) was sequenced during a study of blood T cells in healthy people across ages. Study-level results: Aged donors had fewer naive CD4+ cells and lower diversity than long-lived donors. Roughly linear declines in TCR beta diversity per million T cells occurred with age.

Then a second PCR, running about 6 to 11 cycles, was carried out with a sample-barcoded 5' primer and a J-beta primer mix. Tagging of each cDNA molecule was performed by a template-switch adaptor with 12 random nucleotides. TCRdb recomputed calls from the 5' RACE reads with MiXCR, one row per CDR3 protein. The table shows around 1,100,000 distinct CDR3 sequences, with 35% to 40% occurring only once. The V and J ends lost 5 bases and 4 bases respectively, with 14 bases between them. This CDR3 region has 14 residues. This clonotype has more than one count but fewer than ten. Its specificity is not known.

This chain links TRBV12-3 or TRBV12-4 with TRBJ1-1; D is possibly TRBD1 (6 bases). Sequences were obtained from blood. This clonotype originated in a man between 18 and 29 years old in good health. The CDR3 DNA sequence: TGTGCCAGCAGTCCAACAGGGAGTAGCACTGAAGCTTTCTTT. This gives the protein CASSPTGSSTEAFF.